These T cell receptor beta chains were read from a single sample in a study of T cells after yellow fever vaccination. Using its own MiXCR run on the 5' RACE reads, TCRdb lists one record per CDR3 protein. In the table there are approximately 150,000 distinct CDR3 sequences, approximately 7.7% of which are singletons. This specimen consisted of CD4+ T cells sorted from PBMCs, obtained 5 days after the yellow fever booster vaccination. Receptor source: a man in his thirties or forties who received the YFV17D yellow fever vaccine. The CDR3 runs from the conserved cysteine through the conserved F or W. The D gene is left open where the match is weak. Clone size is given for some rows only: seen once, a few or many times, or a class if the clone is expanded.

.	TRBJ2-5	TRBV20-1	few	CSATPPTGSQTQYF	TGCAGTGCTACCCCCCCGACAGGTTCCCAGACCCAGTACTTC
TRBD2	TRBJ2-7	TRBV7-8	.	CASSWGLAGGYEQYF	TGTGCCAGCAGCTGGGGACTAGCGGGAGGGTATGAGCAGTACTTC
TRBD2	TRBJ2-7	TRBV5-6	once	CAIRSGLVSYEQYF	TGTGCCATCAGATCCGGACTAGTCTCCTACGAGCAGTACTTC
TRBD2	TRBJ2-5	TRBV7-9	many	CASSSSLAGVETQYF	TGTGCCAGCAGCTCGTCACTAGCGGGAGTAGAGACCCAGTACTTC
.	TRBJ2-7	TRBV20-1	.	CSAKDGSYEQYF	TGCAGTGCTAAGGACGGCTCCTACGAGCAGTACTTC
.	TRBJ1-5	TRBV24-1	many	CATSDLTSNQPQHF	TGTGCCACCAGTGATTTAACTAGCAATCAGCCCCAGCATTTT
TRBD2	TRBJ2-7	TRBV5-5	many	CASSSGLGVHEQYF	TGTGCCAGCAGCTCGGGACTAGGTGTTCACGAGCAGTACTTC
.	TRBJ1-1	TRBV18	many	CASSPKGGEAFF	TGTGCCAGCTCACCAAAAGGAGGTGAAGCTTTCTTT
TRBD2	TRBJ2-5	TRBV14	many	CASSQASIAGVETQYF	TGTGCCAGCAGCCAAGCCTCGATAGCGGGAGTGGAGACCCAGTACTTC
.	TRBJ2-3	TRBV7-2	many	CASSLERQSNTQYF	TGTGCCAGCAGCTTAGAGAGGCAATCGAATACGCAGTATTTT
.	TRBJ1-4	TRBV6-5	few	CASRTGASIYATNEKLFF	TGTGCCAGCAGGACCGGGGCCTCGATCTATGCAACTAATGAAAAACTGTTTTTT
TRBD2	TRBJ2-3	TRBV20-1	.	CCAGDVYGRGTDTQYF	TGCTGTGCTGGAGATGTGTATGGGAGGGGCACAGATACGCAGTATTTT
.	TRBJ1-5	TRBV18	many	CASSPRGSNQPQHF	TGTGCCAGCTCACCAAGGGGGTCGAATCAGCCCCAGCATTTT
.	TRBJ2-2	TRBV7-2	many	CASSLTSPNTGELFF	TGTGCCAGCAGCTTAACGTCCCCGAACACCGGGGAGCTGTTTTTT
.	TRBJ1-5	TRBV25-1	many	CAFKLLADNQPQHF	TGTGCCTTTAAATTGCTGGCGGACAATCAGCCCCAGCATTTT
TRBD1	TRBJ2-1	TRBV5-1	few	CASSKDPQGADEQFF	TGCGCCAGCAGCAAAGACCCACAGGGGGCAGATGAGCAGTTCTTC
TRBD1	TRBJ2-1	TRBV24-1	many	CATSDFRDRGNNEQFF	TGTGCCACCAGTGATTTCAGAGACAGGGGTAACAATGAGCAGTTCTTC
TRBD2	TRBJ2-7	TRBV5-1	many	CASSLTTHGTSVYEQYF	TGCGCCAGCAGCTTGACTACCCACGGGACTAGCGTCTACGAGCAGTACTTC
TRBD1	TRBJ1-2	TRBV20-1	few	CSVRGQFYGYTF	TGCAGTGTTCGGGGACAGTTCTATGGCTACACCTTC
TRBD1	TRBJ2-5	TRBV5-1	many	CASSRDSDRVKTQYF	TGCGCCAGCAGCAGAGATTCCGACAGGGTAAAGACCCAGTACTTC
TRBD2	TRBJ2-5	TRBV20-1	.	CSARPPGLAGETQYF	TGCAGTGCTAGACCACCGGGACTAGCGGGAGAGACCCAGTACTTC
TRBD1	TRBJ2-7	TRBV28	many	CASSSPGGPLDEQYF	TGTGCCAGCAGTTCTCCAGGGGGCCCTTTAGACGAGCAGTACTTC
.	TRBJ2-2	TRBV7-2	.	CASSLAIHRELFF	TGTGCCAGCAGCTTAGCGATCCACCGGGAGCTGTTTTTT
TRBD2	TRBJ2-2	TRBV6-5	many	CASSLNPSGSPAGELFF	TGTGCCAGCAGTTTAAATCCTAGCGGGAGCCCCGCCGGGGAGCTGTTTTTT
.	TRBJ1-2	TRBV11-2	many	CASSVDNANYGYTF	TGTGCCAGCAGCGTGGACAACGCTAACTATGGCTACACCTTC
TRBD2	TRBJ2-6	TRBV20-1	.	CSAARGREALTF	TGCAGTGCTGCACGAGGGCGGGAGGCCCTGACTTTC
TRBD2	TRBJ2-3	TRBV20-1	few	CSASKTSGADTQYF	TGCAGTGCTAGCAAAACTAGCGGAGCAGATACGCAGTATTTT
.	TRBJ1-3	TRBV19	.	CATALGRSGNTMYF	TGTGCCACCGCTTTGGGTCGCTCTGGTAACACCATGTATTTT
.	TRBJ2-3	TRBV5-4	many	CASSPWASGTDTQYF	TGTGCCAGCAGCCCCTGGGCTAGCGGCACAGATACGCAGTATTTT
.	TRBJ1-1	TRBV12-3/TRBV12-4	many	CASSLSSRPGTEAFF	TGTGCCAGCAGTTTATCCAGTCGACCGGGGACTGAAGCTTTCTTT
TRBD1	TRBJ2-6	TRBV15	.	CATSSRGPRSGANVLTF	TGTGCCACCAGCTCAAGGGGGCCCCGCTCTGGGGCCAACGTCCTGACTTTC
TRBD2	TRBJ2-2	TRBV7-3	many	CASSLRTSGSGELFF	TGTGCCAGCAGCTTAAGGACTAGCGGGAGCGGGGAGCTGTTTTTT
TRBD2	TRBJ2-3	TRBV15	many	CATSRAAASGGLTDTQYF	TGTGCCACCAGCAGAGCAGCCGCTAGCGGGGGGCTCACAGATACGCAGTATTTT
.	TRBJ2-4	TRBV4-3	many	CASSQEWRGSHIQYF	TGCGCCAGCAGCCAAGAGTGGAGGGGATCGCACATTCAGTACTTC
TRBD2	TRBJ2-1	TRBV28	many	CASSPSGGRVEQFF	TGTGCCAGCAGTCCGTCAGGCGGGAGAGTTGAGCAGTTCTTC
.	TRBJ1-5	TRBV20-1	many	CSARDLQGDQPQHF	TGCAGTGCTAGAGATCTACAGGGTGATCAGCCCCAGCATTTT
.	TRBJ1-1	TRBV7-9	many	CASSRQPNTEAFF	TGTGCCAGCAGCAGGCAACCAAACACTGAAGCTTTCTTT
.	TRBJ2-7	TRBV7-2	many	CASSLAGRATYEQYF	TGTGCCAGCAGCTTAGCGGGCAGGGCAACCTACGAGCAGTACTTC
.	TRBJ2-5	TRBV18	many	CASSRDNRQETQYF	TGTGCCAGCTCGCGAGATAACCGACAAGAGACCCAGTACTTC
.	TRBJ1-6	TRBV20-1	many	CSARPAGNSPLHF	TGCAGTGCTAGACCTGCGGGGAATTCACCCCTCCACTTT
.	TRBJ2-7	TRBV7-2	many	CASSQRPAAYEQYF	TGTGCCAGCAGCCAAAGGCCAGCTGCTTACGAGCAGTACTTC
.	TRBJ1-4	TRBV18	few	CASSPGGSATGKLFF	TGTGCCAGCTCGCCAGGTGGAAGCGCGACGGGAAAACTGTTTTTT
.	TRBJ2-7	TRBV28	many	CASSLNDEQYF	TGTGCCAGCAGTTTAAACGACGAGCAGTACTTC
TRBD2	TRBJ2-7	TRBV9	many	CASSVASGVIYEQYF	TGTGCCAGCAGCGTAGCTAGCGGGGTTATCTACGAGCAGTACTTC
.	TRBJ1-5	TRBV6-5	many	CASSYSSFYNQPQHF	TGTGCCAGCAGTTACTCGAGTTTCTACAATCAGCCCCAGCATTTT
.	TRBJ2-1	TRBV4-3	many	CASSQSTAYNEQFF	TGCGCCAGCAGCCAATCGACAGCCTACAATGAGCAGTTCTTC
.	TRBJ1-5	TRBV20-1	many	CSARDPWAGNQPQHF	TGCAGTGCTAGAGATCCTTGGGCAGGGAATCAGCCCCAGCATTTT
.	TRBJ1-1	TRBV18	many	CASSPSGTGLSEAFF	TGTGCCAGCTCACCTTCCGGGACCGGCCTTTCTGAAGCTTTCTTT
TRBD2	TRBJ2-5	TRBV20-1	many	CSAGIAGIETQYF	TGCAGTGCAGGAATAGCGGGAATAGAGACCCAGTACTTC
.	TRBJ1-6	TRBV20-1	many	CSAGDSSYNSPLHF	TGCAGTGCGGGAGACAGCTCCTATAATTCACCCCTCCACTTT
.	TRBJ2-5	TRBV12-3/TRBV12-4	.	CASSRTVQETQYF	TGTGCCAGCAGTCGGACAGTCCAAGAGACCCAGTACTTC
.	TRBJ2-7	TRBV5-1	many	CASSLRQAGTSEQYF	TGCGCCAGCAGCTTAAGGCAGGCAGGGACCTCCGAGCAGTACTTC
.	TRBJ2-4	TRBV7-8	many	CASSLAIGVGGGIQYF	TGTGCCAGCAGCTTAGCAATAGGGGTCGGGGGTGGCATTCAGTACTTC
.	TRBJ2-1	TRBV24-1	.	CATSDPPRREGSYNEQFF	TGTGCCACCAGTGACCCTCCGCGACGAGAGGGGTCCTACAATGAGCAGTTCTTC
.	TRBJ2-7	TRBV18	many	CASSPGQPLYEQYF	TGTGCCAGCTCACCAGGGCAGCCCCTCTACGAGCAGTACTTC